The sequence of this T cell receptor (beta chain) was determined in a study of blood T cell repertoires in COVID-19. Study overall: Acute-phase and convalescent COVID-19 samples originated in the United States, Italy and Spain.

All exposed participants met a person with COVID-19 within 2 weeks before entering the study. Source study methods: Amplifying reference gene primers gave estimates of nucleated cell counts. Using immunoSEQ multiplex PCR, the repertoire was profiled, and TCRdb retains in-frame clones only, with some absent. The D gene and trimming were derived from the DNA, and the V and J assignments and clone size from that table. The repertoire consists of 350,000 to 450,000 clones, with over 75% occurring once and the leading ten covering 1.4% to 1.5%. Germline CDR1 reads SNHLY; CDR2 reads FYNNEI. The J segment lost 8 bases and the V segment lost 10 bases, leaving 8 bases of the junction unmatched. The length of the CDR3 is 14 residues.

The chain joins TRBV2 to TRBJ1-6; 10 bases map to TRBD1. The TCR sequence derives from a young woman who had been exposed to COVID-19. The sequenced sample consisted of PBMCs or T cells enriched from blood (not recorded which). The CDR3 bases are TGTGCCACCATGGGGGGGACAGGGGATTCACCCCTCCACTTT. Protein: CATMGGTGDSPLHF.